This T cell receptor (beta chain) was sequenced during a study of T cell responses to AZD1222 COVID-19 vaccine. Clones were sequenced by immunoSEQ multiplex PCR, and TCRdb holds only the in-frame ones, with some missing. The data hold about 86,000 clones, with roughly 87% observed a single time. This CDR3 spans 16 amino acids. Germline V gene data show CDR1 as KGHDR and CDR2 as SFDVKD. The V gene end was trimmed by 3 bases and the J gene end by 10 bases; junction bases not matched to a gene: 6. V usage is TRBV24-1 and J usage is TRBJ2-1, with 15 bases matching TRBD2. This clonotype was sampled from an adult in good health. The source was peripheral blood, collected on day 0 of AZD1222 vaccination. Here the CDR3 reads CATSDPTGTSGREQFF. As DNA, the CDR3 is TGTGCCACCAGTGATCCAACCGGGACTAGCGGGAGGGAGCAGTTCTTC.